A single sample is the source of the 2 T cell receptor beta chains below, sequenced in a study of shared clonotypes between healthy human individuals. CD45RO-negative, CCR7-positively selected cells formed the naive CD8 fraction, excluding terminally differentiated effector memory CD45RA+ cells. Profiled with immunoSEQ multiplex PCR; TCRdb holds only in-frame clones, not every one. Here the sample spans approximately 600,000 clones, 85% to 95% being singletons. The sample was naive CD8+ T cells sorted from blood. Source of these receptors: a woman aged 25 to 45 in good health.

The CDR3: CASSPPRERGYNEQFF. CDR3 DNA sequence: TGCGCCAGCAGCCCCCCGCGGGAAAGGGGTTACAATGAGCAGTTCTTC. J is TRBJ2-1 and V is TRBV4-1; possible D gene TRBD2, 6 bases. CDR1 and CDR2 from the germline V gene are MGHRA and YSYEKL. V gave up 4 bases and J gave up 4 bases, with 17 bases separating them. The CDR3 spans 16 residues.

The CDR3 DNA reads as TGCGCCAGCAGCCAAGATCACAGGGTCGATGAGCAGTTCTTC. Translation: CASSQDHRVDEQFF. V usage is TRBV4-1 and J usage is TRBJ2-1; possible D gene TRBD1, 6 bases. Per the germline V gene, CDR1 is MGHRA and CDR2 is YSYEKL. Between the trimmed V and J ends, which lost 0 bases and 8 bases, there was a span of 11 bases. This CDR3 has 14 amino acids.